This T cell receptor beta chain is from a study of molecular identifiers for immune sequencing clone quantification (dated by TCRdb to 2017 to 2018). As for the study more broadly: For a replicate experiment, the RNA from either approximately 20,000 or 100,000 naive CD8 T cells was divided into five aliquots, and four of those aliquots went on to sequencing. The study was a methods study using CD8 T cells to benchmark molecular-identifier clustering-based TCR repertoire sequencing (MIDCIRS) and TCR RNA copy counting.

Comments on this clonotype: Its antigen is currently not known. A much larger clone differs from this one at a single base, so this may be a read error.

General study outcomes and caveats: Highly expanded clone sizes could be underestimated if identical TCR molecules share a barcode. Modeling gave about three recovered TCR RNA copies per cell versus about 10 by digital PCR, implying around 30% capture efficiency. When barcode sub-clustering was left out, chimeric consensus sequences inflated TCR diversity, with chimeras reaching as high as 47%. The naive libraries included spiked-in Jurkat TCR RNA (10 copies' worth), and this RNA is not part of the donor repertoire. Even against a background of some 920,000 naive CD8 T cells, spiked-in Jurkat TCR RNA amounting to a single cell's worth was reported to be detectable. In CMV-specific effector cells, clones with more than 20 RNA copies accounted for over 99% of molecules, whereas in naive cells such clones accounted for under 1%.

Library method: PCR. The run used a NextSeq 500. Bulk TCR libraries were generated as previously described, with the TCR primers listed in Table S5 used. The Qiagen AllPrep DNA/RNA kit was used to purify total RNA. Before any analysis, reads coming from multiple sequencing runs of the same library were combined into one pool. Under the source paper's analysis protocol: Reads were retained only if an exact TCR constant sequence was present, and the retained reads were trimmed to 150 nt and grouped according to their 12-nt molecular barcodes. Reads inside each barcode group were sub-clustered using a 15% Levenshtein threshold, and a quality-weighted consensus sequence was constructed for each RNA molecule. Non-functional sequences were discarded, and so were lower-count sequences lying one edit away from another sequence. Based on a fit of two negative binomial distributions, barcode sub-clusters having less than 20% of the maximum read count were discarded. The raw public reads went through TCRdb reprocessing: fastp at Q25, MiXCR clone calling, in-frame beta chains kept. Entries are consolidated by CDR3 protein sequence, retaining the most common genes and DNA. TCRdb's processing, not the authors' own work, is the source of the V and J calls. This sample comprises about half a million distinct CDR3 sequences, around 23% of them detected only once. The ten biggest clones cover approximately 0.76% of the sample.

Naive CD8 T cell libraries were made from approximately 20,000 to 1,000,000 sorted cells using 10%, 30% or 50% of purified RNA. Naive CD8 T cells were FACS-sorted as CD8+CD4-CCR7+CD45RA+ on a BD FACSAria II into RLT Plus buffer. To test detection sensitivity, Jurkat RNA equivalent to ten TCR copies was spiked into samples of about 19,000-1,100,000 naive CD8 T cells. Enrichment of CD8 T cells was performed with RosetteSep CD8+ T Cell Enrichment Cocktail and Ficoll-Paque, after which ACK red cell lysis was carried out. The junction shows trimming of 7 bases on V and 2 bases on J, and the gene matches do not reach 9 bases of it. In the germline V gene (reference sequence), CDR1 corresponds to DFQATT and CDR2 to SNEGSKA. The CDR3 has 14 amino acids, counting the end cysteine and phenylalanine. CDR3 DNA is the only sequence kept; it has 42 bases, read in frame from the first base.

Rearrangement joined TRBV20-1 to TRBJ2-3, and 7 junctional nucleotides match TRBD2. Sequencing was carried out using naive CD8+ T cells from blood, with Jurkat cell RNA spiked in. The cell subset or site label here, explained by the study, means: FACS-sorted CD8+CD4-CCR7+CD45RA+ naive T cells. This clonotype was obtained from a human donor in good health. Some libraries in this study had Jurkat cell RNA spiked in. The nucleotide sequence is given as TGCAGTGAAAAGACTAGCAACCCCACAGATACGCAGTATTTT. It encodes CSEKTSNPTDTQYF.